Sequencing of this T cell receptor beta chain was carried out in a study of T cell responses to AZD1222 COVID-19 vaccine. Study-level results: White British donors predominated, females outnumbered males, and clonal diversity was possibly underestimated. Spike was spanned by vaccine-associated CD4 TCRs, which were dominant at 160-218 and 743-854. Only five to seven individuals given AZD1222 were seropositive at baseline. Nearly half of spike-specific TCRs reportedly target unmutated variant regions.

In regard to this clone: The antigen is not known.

Method: immunoSEQ multiplex PCR; TCRdb's copy keeps in-frame clones and lacks some. The sample includes approximately 99,000 clones, about nine tenths of them seen just once. V lost 5 bases, J lost 6 bases, and 7 bases stayed unmatched. CDR1 SGHNT and CDR2 YYREEE come from the germline V gene (reference sequence). The CDR3 has 13 amino acids. The receptor comes from an adult who received the AZD1222 COVID-19 vaccine. The sample consisted of peripheral blood, taken 28 days after the second AZD1222 dose. The chain couples TRBV5-4 to TRBJ2-7; 8 bases match TRBD1. The CDR3, as DNA: TGTGCCAGCAGTGGCAGGGGGCACGCCGAGCAGTACTTC. Protein sequence: CASSGRGHAEQYF.